A single TCR beta chain is shown here with its context. The antigen remains undetermined. The conserved closing phenylalanine or tryptophan is absent in this CDR3, likely reflecting a read error. cDNA specific to TCR beta was made from about 550 ng of total RNA, with a constant-region primer employed for priming. Modified slightly, ARM-PCR produced TCR beta libraries over three nested multiplex PCR rounds. TRBV1-TRBV30 forward primers paired with a C-beta reverse primer drove the first two PCR rounds, roughly 10 cycles each. TCRdb reprocessed the multiplex PCR reads via MiXCR and lists one record per CDR3 protein. The sample yields approximately 47,000 distinct CDR3 sequences, 70% to 80% seen once. With 10 bases clipped from V and 2 bases from J, the junction kept 9 bases outside the gene matches. Germline CDR1 reads MNHNS; CDR2 reads SASEGT. The CDR3 runs to 14 residues. The data derive from a study of tumor-infiltrating lymphocytes in primary liver carcinoma. Study information: Sequenced samples came back with roughly 3.5 to 8 million productive TCRbeta reads, and the counts looked alike across tissue types. Study observations and caveats: Overlap between tumor regions exceeded overlap of tumor with adjacent tissue or blood. Appearing in all five tumor regions was true of only about 8-25% of top clones.

The source material, 20-30 mg of unsorted bulk tissue, was used to co-extract RNA and DNA. Sample: liver tumor tissue from sampling region 3. As for subset: tumor region T3, left-lateral pole. This TCR came from a man in his forties with primary liver carcinoma and hepatitis B virus infection. The chain couples TRBV6-1 to TRBJ2-5, with TRBD2 identical over 8 bases. Here the CDR3 DNA reads TGTGCCAACAGCGCGACTAGCGTACAAGAGACCCAGTACTAC. Protein: CANSATSVQETQYY.